These T cell receptor beta chains were read from a single sample in a study of CD8 T cells in Susac syndrome. TCRdb redid the calling of the immunoSEQ multiplex PCR reads with MiXCR, one entry per CDR3 protein. The sample yields roughly 250,000 distinct CDR3 sequences, 90% to 97% seen once. The sequenced sample consisted of CD4+ T cells from PBMCs. The receptors here all came from a human donor with Susac syndrome. The CDR3 runs from the conserved cysteine through the conserved F or W. The order of the fields is D gene, J gene, V gene, clone size, CDR3 protein, CDR3 DNA. D genes are given only for firm matches. Clone size is shown for a subset of rows, as once, few, many or a class of expanded clone.

>-|TRBJ2-1|TRBV6-1|-
CASSKGVNEQFF
TGTGCCAGCAGTAAAGGGGTGAATGAGCAGTTCTTC
>TRBD1|TRBJ1-2|TRBV19|-
CASSTRTGPGYTF
TGTGCCAGTAGTACGAGGACAGGTCCTGGCTACACCTTC
>TRBD1|TRBJ1-2|TRBV28|once
CASTPGQGTLGYTF
TGTGCCAGCACTCCGGGACAGGGGACTCTCGGCTACACCTTC
>TRBD2|TRBJ2-1|TRBV29-1|-
CSVGTRYSDEQFF
TGCAGCGTTGGGACTAGGTATTCAGATGAGCAGTTCTTC
>-|TRBJ2-7|TRBV7-3|-
CASSSSIEQYF
TGTGCCAGCAGCTCCTCGATTGAGCAGTACTTC
>TRBD1|TRBJ2-5|TRBV7-8|few
CASSHTSVRDRGRVKTQYF
TGTGCCAGCAGCCATACCTCCGTTCGGGACAGGGGGCGAGTAAAGACCCAGTACTTC
>TRBD1|TRBJ1-5|TRBV18|-
CASSPFDRGDSNQPQHF
TGTGCCAGCTCACCTTTCGACAGGGGGGACAGCAATCAGCCCCAGCATTTT
>TRBD2|TRBJ2-1|TRBV20-1|-
CSARTMAGGYNEQFF
TGCAGTGCTAGAACCATGGCCGGGGGGTACAATGAGCAGTTCTTC
>TRBD1|TRBJ2-1|TRBV29-1|-
CSVPLGQGHNEQFF
TGCAGCGTACCCCTTGGACAGGGCCACAATGAGCAGTTCTTC
>TRBD1|TRBJ1-2|TRBV29-1|-
CSVDRDRDRYTF
TGCAGCGTAGACCGGGACAGGGATCGCTACACCTTC
>-|TRBJ2-3|TRBV2|-
CASRTSRADTQYF
TGTGCCAGCAGGACCTCGCGGGCAGATACGCAGTATTTT
>TRBD1|TRBJ1-2|TRBV20-1|-
CSASALQGAQGYTF
TGCAGTGCTAGTGCCCTGCAGGGGGCGCAGGGCTACACCTTC
>-|TRBJ1-5|TRBV4-1|-
CASSPSPRDGGNQPQHF
TGCGCCAGCAGCCCTTCACCCAGGGACGGGGGCAATCAGCCCCAGCATTTT
>-|TRBJ2-1|TRBV24-1|-
CATSDLRGLQFF
TGTGCCACCAGTGATTTAAGGGGACTGCAGTTCTTC
>-|TRBJ2-7|TRBV18|-
CASSPPSGYEQYF
TGTGCCAGCTCACCACCGTCTGGCTACGAGCAGTACTTC
>-|TRBJ1-1|TRBV20-1|-
CSARDSGFTAFF
TGCAGTGCTAGGGACTCAGGGTTCACGGCTTTCTTT
>-|TRBJ1-2|TRBV6-5|-
CASSYAGARVGYTF
TGTGCCAGCAGTTACGCCGGGGCCCGAGTTGGCTACACCTTC
>TRBD2|TRBJ2-3|TRBV28|-
CASSSLAGADTQYF
TGTGCCAGCAGTTCTCTAGCGGGAGCCGATACGCAGTATTTT
>-|TRBJ2-5|TRBV29-1|-
CSMGETRGETQYF
TGCAGCATGGGGGAAACGAGGGGGGAGACCCAGTACTTC
>-|TRBJ2-1|TRBV7-9|-
CASSLVRMSYNEQFF
TGTGCCAGCAGCTTAGTTCGTATGTCATACAATGAGCAGTTCTTC
>-|TRBJ1-1|TRBV29-1|-
CSVAGPEAFF
TGCAGCGTTGCCGGGCCTGAAGCTTTCTTT
>-|TRBJ2-2|TRBV29-1|-
CSVGGDGGGELFF
TGCAGCGTTGGGGGTGATGGGGGCGGGGAGCTGTTTTTT
>TRBD1|TRBJ2-1|TRBV29-1|-
CSVVGTGILISQFF
TGCAGCGTTGTCGGGACAGGGATCCTCATAAGCCAGTTCTTC
>TRBD1|TRBJ1-1|TRBV18|-
CASSQNTGVNTEAFF
TGTGCCAGCTCACAGAATACAGGGGTGAACACTGAAGCTTTCTTT
>TRBD1|TRBJ1-2|TRBV12-3/TRBV12-4|-
CASAPALQGDGGYTF
TGTGCCAGCGCCCCTGCCCTACAGGGGGACGGAGGCTACACCTTC
>-|TRBJ1-3|TRBV12-3/TRBV12-4|-
CACKGFSGNTIYF
TGTGCCTGTAAGGGTTTCTCTGGAAACACCATATATTTT
>-|TRBJ2-1|TRBV29-1|-
CSVLVAAEQFF
TGCAGCGTGTTAGTGGCGGCTGAGCAGTTCTTC
>-|TRBJ2-2|TRBV9|-
CASSVEVGNTGELFF
TGTGCCAGCAGCGTAGAGGTCGGGAACACCGGGGAGCTGTTTTTT
>-|TRBJ2-1|TRBV30|once
CAWSYNYEQFF
TGTGCCTGGAGTTATAATTATGAGCAGTTCTTC
>TRBD1|TRBJ2-1|TRBV6-5|-
CASSWDRKSYNEQFF
TGTGCCAGCAGTTGGGACAGAAAATCCTACAATGAGCAGTTCTTC
>-|TRBJ1-5|TRBV7-9|-
CASSVPRWGTNSNQPQHF
TGTGCCAGCAGCGTACCTCGATGGGGGACTAATAGCAATCAGCCCCAGCATTTT
>-|TRBJ1-2|TRBV12-3/TRBV12-4|-
CASSNSDRPYGYTF
TGTGCCAGCAGTAATAGTGACAGGCCTTATGGCTACACCTTC
>-|TRBJ1-1|TRBV12-3/TRBV12-4|-
CASSLSQGRTEAFF
TGTGCCAGCAGTTTATCCCAGGGACGAACTGAAGCTTTCTTT
>-|TRBJ2-2|TRBV6-5|-
CASSYSYRTGELFF
TGTGCCAGCAGTTACTCGTACAGAACCGGGGAGCTGTTTTTT
>-|TRBJ2-1|TRBV20-1|-
CSAHLDYNEQFF
TGCAGTGCCCACCTTGACTACAATGAGCAGTTCTTC
>-|TRBJ1-1|TRBV6-5|-
CASSLDNTEAFF
TGTGCCAGCAGCCTGGACAACACTGAAGCTTTCTTT
>-|TRBJ2-7|TRBV15|-
CATKVYEQYF
TGTGCCACAAAGGTCTACGAGCAGTACTTC
>-|TRBJ2-7|TRBV20-1|-
CSASSGPYEQYF
TGCAGTGCTAGTTCAGGGCCATACGAGCAGTACTTC
>-|TRBJ1-2|TRBV11-2|-
CASSLAVQLRYGYTF
TGTGCCAGCAGCTTAGCGGTACAGCTCCGCTATGGCTACACCTTC
>-|TRBJ2-1|TRBV7-8|-
CASSLLPDSYNEQFF
TGTGCCAGCAGTCTACTACCGGACAGCTACAATGAGCAGTTCTTC
>-|TRBJ2-1|TRBV12-3/TRBV12-4|-
CASSLLGSGPVNEQFF
TGTGCCAGCAGTCTCCTCGGTTCGGGACCAGTTAATGAGCAGTTCTTC
>-|TRBJ1-2|TRBV15|-
CATSRYSLTRGGYTF
TGTGCCACCAGCCGATACTCATTGACGCGAGGTGGCTACACCTTC
>TRBD2|TRBJ2-2|TRBV14|-
CASSQGLSNTGELFF
TGTGCCAGCAGCCAGGGACTATCTAACACCGGGGAGCTGTTTTTT
>-|TRBJ2-5|TRBV20-1|-
CSARDMTGQETQYF
TGCAGTGCTAGAGATATGACAGGTCAAGAGACCCAGTACTTC
>TRBD2|TRBJ2-7|TRBV13|-
CASSSRLAGGYEQYF
TGTGCCAGCAGCTCTCGACTAGCGGGAGGCTACGAGCAGTACTTC
>-|TRBJ2-7|TRBV15|-
CATSRARLGGEQYF
TGTGCCACCAGCAGAGCACGGCTAGGTGGCGAGCAGTACTTC
>-|TRBJ1-2|TRBV30|-
CAWSVRGDYGYTF
TGTGCCTGGAGTGTTAGGGGCGACTATGGCTACACCTTC
>TRBD1|TRBJ1-2|TRBV28|-
CASSSRTGDGYTF
TGTGCCAGCAGTTCCCGGACAGGAGATGGCTACACCTTC
>-|TRBJ1-1|TRBV12-3/TRBV12-4|once
CASSLAGTHEAFF
TGTGCCAGCAGTTTGGCGGGGACACATGAAGCTTTCTTT